Following are 17 T cell receptor beta chains from one sample sequenced in a study of blood T cell repertoires in COVID-19. TCRdb's table, derived via immunoSEQ multiplex PCR, lists solely in-frame clones and lacks some. The sample shows around 190,000 clones, 80% to 90% of them seen only once. What was sequenced was peripheral blood. The receptor source for this set is a man aged 18-30 years who had recovered from COVID-19.

The genes are TRBV10-1 and TRBJ2-5; the match to TRBD1 covers 7 bases. This CDR3 is built from 16 residues. Germline-derived CDR1 and CDR2 are WNHNN and SYGVQD (reference sequence). V lost 6 bases and J lost 2; bases outside the gene matches: 12. The CDR3 DNA is TGCGCCAGCAGCCTTGGTTCAGGGACAGCTCAAGAGACCCAGTACTTC. Encoded protein: CASSLGSGTAQETQYF.

The chain links TRBV20-1 to TRBJ1-2; D not resolved. Per germline, CDR1 DFQATT and CDR2 SNEGSKA (reference sequence). V gave up 3 bases and J gave up 8 bases, with 10 bases separating them. This CDR3 is 11 amino acids long. CDR3 region: CSASLPSGYTF. For the CDR3, the DNA is TGCAGTGCTAGCCTACCGTCGGGCTACACCTTC.

The genes are TRBV5-1 and TRBJ2-7; a weak D match, TRBD2 (5 bases). This CDR3 has 15 residues. Trimming shortened V by 4 bases and J by 3 bases, and 17 bases separated the two germline ends. Germline V gene sequence: CDR1 SGHRS, CDR2 YFSETQ. The CDR3 sequence: CASSEGGRSYYEQYF. The CDR3 nucleotides are TGCGCCAGCAGCGAGGGTGGCCGCTCCTACTACGAGCAGTACTTC.

The CDR3 region is CASLWGGGEYTGELFF. CDR3 nucleotide sequence: TGTGCCAGCCTTTGGGGAGGAGGGGAATACACCGGGGAGCTGTTTTTT. The V call is TRBV28, the J call TRBJ2-2; D may be TRBD2 (6 bases). Looked up from germline, CDR1 is MDHEN and CDR2 is SYDVKM. V lost 8 bases, J lost 3 bases, and 19 bases lay in between. The CDR3 has 16 amino acids.

V gene TRBV7-3 combines with J gene TRBJ2-3; D might be TRBD1 (6 bases). Per the germline V gene, CDR1 is SGHTA and CDR2 is FQGTGA. Trimming pared 3 bases from V and 1 base from J, leaving 8 bases between. This CDR3 has 14 amino acids. Here the CDR3 DNA reads TGTGCCAGCAGCTTTGGGGGCGGCACAGATACGCAGTATTTT. Translated, it gives CASSFGGGTDTQYF.

The chain carries TRBV7-9 and TRBJ2-7; D uncertain. This CDR3 has 12 residues. The V end was cut by 4 bases, the J end by 2 bases, with 6 bases between. Germline V lookup: CDR1 SEHNR, CDR2 FQNEAQ (reference sequence). The CDR3 DNA reads TGTGCCAGCAGCTCGACTCCCTACGAGCAGTACTTC. This encodes CASSSTPYEQYF.

This sequence joins TRBV5-6 and TRBJ2-4; no firm D call. Trimming stripped 0 bases from V and 6 bases from J, with 7 bases between. This CDR3 has 13 amino acids. Germline CDR1 reads SGHDT; CDR2 reads YYEEEE. The chain's CDR3 is CASSLGPGNIQYF. The CDR3 DNA follows: TGTGCCAGCAGCTTGGGTCCGGGAAACATTCAGTACTTC.

The chain links TRBV19 to TRBJ2-5, with D perhaps TRBD2 (6 bases). From germline, CDR1 is LNHDA and CDR2 SQIVND (reference sequence). The CDR3 has 15 residues. The V end was cut by 3 bases, the J end by 4 bases, with 15 bases between. The DNA for the CDR3 is TGTGCCAGTAGTATGGGGAGGTACAAGGGAGAGACCCAGTACTTC. Translated: CASSMGRYKGETQYF.

This rearrangement joins TRBV6-5 to TRBJ2-1; a weak D match, TRBD1 (6 bases). Trimming cost V 1 base and J 7 bases, with 14 bases left between them. Germline CDR1 is MNHEY and CDR2 is SVGAGI. CDR3 length equals 15 residues. The CDR3 nucleotides read TGTGCCAGCAGTTACTACAGGGAAGTTGGGAATGAGCAGTTCTTC. Protein: CASSYYREVGNEQFF.

This rearrangement joins TRBV9 to TRBJ2-7; the D gene is possibly TRBD1 (6 bases). V was cut by 0 bases and J by 4 bases, with 8 bases left in between. This CDR3 is 13 amino acids long. The V gene's germline CDR1 is SGDLS and CDR2 YYNGEE. CDR3 region: CASSVEQGYEQYF. CDR3 DNA: TGTGCCAGCAGCGTAGAACAGGGATACGAGCAGTACTTC.

V and J are TRBV5-4 and TRBJ2-3; a weak D match, TRBD1 (5 bases). The V end was cut by 4 bases, the J end by 2 bases, with 8 bases between. Germline V CDR1 and CDR2: SGHNT, YYREEE (reference sequence). The CDR3 is 13 residues long. The CDR3 sequence is CASSPTATDTQYF. The CDR3, as DNA: TGTGCCAGCAGCCCGACAGCCACAGATACGCAGTATTTT. The full variable domain, rest sourced from reference TRBV5-4 and TRBJ2-3, is ETGVTQSPTHLIKTRGQQVTLRCSSQSGHNTVSWYQQALGQGPQFIFQYYREEENGRGNFPPRFSGLQFPNYSSELNVNALELDDSALYLCASSPTATDTQYFGPGTRLTVL.

This chain joins TRBV6-2 or TRBV6-3 and TRBJ1-1; 7 bases are a match to TRBD1. The V segment lost 5 bases and the J segment 0 bases; nucleotides outside the gene matches: 6. Germline values: CDR1 MNHEY, CDR2 SVGEGT. The CDR3 has 15 amino acids. In DNA form, the CDR3 reads TGTGCCAGCAGTAGGGGACAGCAAATGAACACTGAAGCTTTCTTT. Its protein is CASSRGQQMNTEAFF.

The chain joins TRBV7-8 to TRBJ2-2, with TRBD2 matching 9 bases. The ends lost 6 bases at V and 5 bases at J; junction bases unmatched: 10. Germline CDR1 and CDR2: SGHVS and FQNEAQ. This CDR3 is 16 amino acids long. The CDR3 is CASRGRTSEKTGELFF. In DNA form, the CDR3 reads TGTGCCAGCAGGGGGAGGACTAGCGAGAAGACCGGGGAGCTGTTTTTT.

The chain joins TRBV19 to TRBJ1-3; TRBD1 agrees at 8 bases. Trimming at V came to 6 bases and at J to 4 bases, leaving 5 bases not matched to a gene. Germline assignment: CDR1 LNHDA and CDR2 SQIVND (reference sequence). This CDR3 spans 14 amino acids. The CDR3 nucleotides read TGTGCCAGTAGGTCCGGGACAGGCGGAAACACCATATATTTT. Translated: CASRSGTGGNTIYF.

The genes are TRBV4-3 and TRBJ2-1; 7 nucleotides match TRBD2. CDR3 length: 20 residues. J gave up 0 bases and V 0 bases, and 14 bases lay outside the gene matches. CDR1 is LGHNA, CDR2 YSLEER, per germline. The CDR3 loop is CASSQDGGGGLVLSYNEQFF. CDR3 nucleotide sequence: TGCGCCAGCAGCCAAGACGGCGGGGGAGGACTAGTTCTCTCCTACAATGAGCAGTTCTTC.

This clone was found once. V gene TRBV6-2 or TRBV6-3 combines with J gene TRBJ2-7; no clear D. The V gene's germline CDR1 is MNHEY and CDR2 SVGEGT. CDR3 size: 14 residues. V was clipped by 1 base and J by 2 bases, with 9 bases between them. CDR3 nucleotide sequence: TGTGCCAGCAGTTACTTGGCAGGAACCTACGAGCAGTACTTC. It is translated as CASSYLAGTYEQYF.

This sequence joins TRBV19 and TRBJ1-5; D not resolved. The V end was cut by 6 bases, the J end by 1 base, with 13 bases between. Germline V gene sequence: CDR1 LNHDA, CDR2 SQIVND (reference sequence). The CDR3 consists of 15 residues. CDR3 protein: CASRVGLWSNQPQHF. CDR3 nucleotides: TGTGCCAGTAGGGTGGGCTTATGGAGCAATCAGCCCCAGCATTTT.